These T cell receptor beta chains were read from a single sample in a study of identical twins. Each CDR3 protein is one row after TCRdb ran MiXCR on the 5' RACE reads. Found here are more than 650,000 distinct CDR3 sequences, 6% to 6.5% of them singletons; the top ten hold around 2%. Sequencing was carried out using naive T cells sorted from blood. The receptors were sampled from a man between 18 and 29 years old in good health. Each CDR3 is given with its conserved first and last residue. A D gene is named only where the DNA matches it firmly. Rows give clone size only sometimes, using once, few, many, or a class for an expanded clone.

D,size,J,V,DNA,CDR3
NA,NA,TRBJ2-5,TRBV29-1,TGCAGCGTTGTCCGACAAGAGACCCAGTACTTC,CSVVRQETQYF
NA,many,TRBJ2-5,TRBV24-1,TGTGCCACCAGTACGGGGAGGGACACCGCCCAAGAGACCCAGTACTTC,CATSTGRDTAQETQYF
NA,NA,TRBJ2-1,TRBV5-1,TGCGCCAGCAGCCCCGGGGTCCGATCCCCGGCTGAGCAGTTCTTC,CASSPGVRSPAEQFF
NA,few,TRBJ2-5,TRBV12-3/TRBV12-4,TGTGCCAGCAGTTCCCGGGGCTTTGAGACCCAGTACTTC,CASSSRGFETQYF
TRBD2,many,TRBJ2-1,TRBV20-1,TGCAGTGCTTCTTTTCTGCTAGCGGCTTACAATGAGCAGTTCTTC,CSASFLLAAYNEQFF
NA,few,TRBJ2-1,TRBV14,TGTGCCAGCAGCCGAGGGGTAGGGCGGGAGCAGTTCTTC,CASSRGVGREQFF
TRBD2,many,TRBJ2-2,TRBV4-3,TGCGCCAGCAGCTCCGGGACTAGCGGGCACACCGGGGAGCTGTTTTTT,CASSSGTSGHTGELFF
TRBD2,NA,TRBJ2-1,TRBV7-2,TGTGCCAGCAGCTTATTCGGCGGGGGCTCCTACAATGAGCAGTTCTTC,CASSLFGGGSYNEQFF
NA,many,TRBJ1-2,TRBV20-1,TGCAGTGCTAAGGGAGGAAAGTCCCGGACAGTAAAAGCTAACTATGGCTACACCTTC,CSAKGGKSRTVKANYGYTF
TRBD1,many,TRBJ2-3,TRBV5-1,TGCGCCAGCATGGCAGTGGGCGACAGGGGAGATACGCAGTATTTT,CASMAVGDRGDTQYF
NA,many,TRBJ1-5,TRBV6-5,TGTGCCAGCAGTTACTCGAGCGGGCCCCAGGGTGGCAATCAGCCCCAGCATTTT,CASSYSSGPQGGNQPQHF
NA,NA,TRBJ2-3,TRBV3-1,TGTGCCAGCAGGCAAGGTCCTAGCACAGATACGCAGTATTTT,CASRQGPSTDTQYF
TRBD1,many,TRBJ1-5,TRBV4-1,TGCGCCAGCAGCCAAGAAGACAGGGGTTTGCCCCAGCATTTT,CASSQEDRGLPQHF
TRBD1,few,TRBJ2-1,TRBV18,TGTGCCAGCTCACCCCAGGACAGGGCGGTTAGGAGTTCCAATGAGCAGTTCTTC,CASSPQDRAVRSSNEQFF
NA,many,TRBJ1-3,TRBV7-3,TGTGCCAGCAGCTTAACAGGGACCTCTGGAAACACCATATATTTT,CASSLTGTSGNTIYF
TRBD2,many,TRBJ2-1,TRBV20-1,TGCAGTGCTAGGTCTGGGAGGGCCTACAATGAGCAGTTCTTC,CSARSGRAYNEQFF
NA,many,TRBJ2-4,TRBV6-2/TRBV6-3,TGTGCCAGCAGTGATGAGGGGCGCCAAAACATTCAGTACTTC,CASSDEGRQNIQYF
NA,few,TRBJ2-3,TRBV9,TGTGCCAGCAGCGTAGGAGGTAGGGCAGATACGCAGTATTTT,CASSVGGRADTQYF
NA,many,TRBJ1-6,TRBV5-5,TGTGCCAGCAGCTCCTCTATGGTTTCACCCCTCCACTTT,CASSSSMVSPLHF
NA,many,TRBJ1-2,TRBV15,TGTGCCACCAGCGGTGACGGGTATGGCTACACCTTC,CATSGDGYGYTF
NA,many,TRBJ1-1,TRBV15,TGTGCCACCAGAGAATCCGCGTTAAACACTGAAGCTTTCTTT,CATRESALNTEAFF
NA,NA,TRBJ2-2,TRBV7-2,TGTGCCAGCAGCCACGACCGGCGGTGGGCCGGGGAGCTGTTTTTT,CASSHDRRWAGELFF
NA,NA,TRBJ1-1,TRBV4-1,TGCGCCAGCAGCCAACCTCTAAGACCCGGAGGGGCTTTCTTT,CASSQPLRPGGAFF
TRBD2,NA,TRBJ2-1,TRBV15,TGTGCCACCAGCAGAGATCGGGGAGGGCTCTACAATGAGCAGTTCTTC,CATSRDRGGLYNEQFF
TRBD2,few,TRBJ2-1,TRBV27,TGTGCCAGCAGTTTAGTAGTAGCGGGAGACCACAATGAGCAGTTCTTC,CASSLVVAGDHNEQFF
NA,NA,TRBJ1-1,TRBV2,TGTGCCAGCAGTGCCCCCGAAGCTTTCTTT,CASSAPEAFF
NA,many,TRBJ2-1,TRBV29-1,TGCAGCGTTGTAGTAGGGGTCAATGAGCAGTTCTTC,CSVVVGVNEQFF
TRBD2,few,TRBJ2-7,TRBV11-2,TGTGCCAGCAGCCCATACGGCGGGACTAGCGGGTCCACCTACGAGCAGTACTTC,CASSPYGGTSGSTYEQYF
NA,many,TRBJ1-2,TRBV12-3/TRBV12-4,TGTGCCAGCAGTTTAGCGGGGATGAGCGCCTACACCTTC,CASSLAGMSAYTF
NA,many,TRBJ1-3,TRBV7-6,TGTGCCAGCAGCCTTTCCTTCCACGGGTCCTCTGGAAACACCATATATTTT,CASSLSFHGSSGNTIYF
TRBD2,few,TRBJ2-7,TRBV20-1,TGCAGTGCTAAGACTAGCGGGGCTTACGAGCAGTACTTC,CSAKTSGAYEQYF
NA,few,TRBJ2-2,TRBV20-1,TGCAGTGCCTCTCCAGGGGGAGGGCTGGGTTCCGGGGAGCTGTTTTTT,CSASPGGGLGSGELFF
NA,few,TRBJ1-1,TRBV29-1,TGCAGCGTTGAACGGGGTCTCCCTGAAGCTTTCTTT,CSVERGLPEAFF
NA,many,TRBJ2-2,TRBV20-1,TGCAGTGCTTCAGGGAGGAATCCCGGGGAGCTGTTTTTT,CSASGRNPGELFF
TRBD1,few,TRBJ2-5,TRBV24-1,TGTGCCACCAGTGACGGGCCCGGACAGGGGCGCTCCCAAGAGACCCAGTACTTC,CATSDGPGQGRSQETQYF
NA,many,TRBJ1-1,TRBV12-3/TRBV12-4,TGTGCCAGCAGTACGCCGCGGGGGCGAAACACTGAAGCTTTCTTT,CASSTPRGRNTEAFF
TRBD2,many,TRBJ2-1,TRBV9,TGTGCCAGCAGCGTAGGGTCTAGCGGGAGTTACAATGAGCAGTTCTTC,CASSVGSSGSYNEQFF
NA,many,TRBJ2-7,TRBV6-1,TGTGCCAGCAGTGAAGAGTGGAGTAGAAGCTACGAGCAGTACTTC,CASSEEWSRSYEQYF
NA,many,TRBJ1-1,TRBV12-3/TRBV12-4,TGTGCCAGCAGGTCGGGACTAAGGGACGCTTTCTTT,CASRSGLRDAFF
TRBD2,few,TRBJ2-7,TRBV6-5,TGTGCCAGCAGTTACCCCACCACTAGCGGGAGCTACGAGCAGTACTTC,CASSYPTTSGSYEQYF
TRBD2,NA,TRBJ2-5,TRBV11-2,TGTGCCAGCAGCCAACCCCCGATGGTAGCGGGAACGCTGGAGACCCAGTACTTC,CASSQPPMVAGTLETQYF
NA,many,TRBJ1-3,TRBV10-3,TGTGCCATCAGTGGAGACAGCTCTGGAAACACCATATATTTT,CAISGDSSGNTIYF
NA,NA,TRBJ1-1,TRBV7-9,TGTGCCAGCAGCTTACCGACACCGATTGAAGCTTTCTTT,CASSLPTPIEAFF
NA,many,TRBJ1-1,TRBV15,TGTGCCACCAGCAGAGATCGGCTGAGCTCGAACACTGAAGCTTTCTTT,CATSRDRLSSNTEAFF
NA,many,TRBJ1-1,TRBV7-2,TGTGCCAGCAGCCTCGGCGTAGGAGCTTTCTTT,CASSLGVGAFF
NA,many,TRBJ2-1,TRBV7-3,TGTGCCAGCAAGGGGGCGGGGAATGAGCAGTTCTTC,CASKGAGNEQFF
NA,many,TRBJ1-1,TRBV29-1,TGCAGCGTTGAGGGGAGTAGCATGAACACTGAAGCTTTCTTT,CSVEGSSMNTEAFF
TRBD1,many,TRBJ2-1,TRBV5-1,TGCGCCAGCAGCTTATTGGGACAGGGGAACGATGAGCAGTTCTTC,CASSLLGQGNDEQFF
NA,many,TRBJ2-4,TRBV5-1,TGCGCCAGCAGCTTGGGTGACAGACTTAAAAACATTCAGTACTTC,CASSLGDRLKNIQYF
NA,NA,TRBJ1-5,TRBV15,TGTGCCACCAGCAGAGATCGGGCAGCCCCGGAGAATCAGCCCCAGCATTTT,CATSRDRAAPENQPQHF
NA,many,TRBJ1-1,TRBV5-1,TGCGCCAGCAGCTTGGCCAGGGAAAGACAAGCTTTCTTT,CASSLARERQAFF
NA,NA,TRBJ1-6,TRBV7-2,TGTGCCAGCAGCTTAGCGATGTCAGGGATCCGGAGCTCCTATAATTCACCCCTCCACTTT,CASSLAMSGIRSSYNSPLHF
NA,few,TRBJ2-1,TRBV5-1,TGCGCCAGCAGTCGGGACGTCGATGAGCAGTTCTTC,CASSRDVDEQFF
TRBD2,NA,TRBJ2-3,TRBV5-1,TGCGCCAGCAGCTTGGGGTCTAGCGGGACTCTCACAGATACGCAGTATTTT,CASSLGSSGTLTDTQYF
NA,NA,TRBJ2-1,TRBV7-7,TGTGCCAGCACCCCCATTCGGGGAAACAATGAGCAGTTCTTC,CASTPIRGNNEQFF
NA,many,TRBJ2-1,TRBV11-1,TGTGCCAGCAGCCCCAGGAGCCACTACAATGAGCAGTTCTTC,CASSPRSHYNEQFF
TRBD2,many,TRBJ2-1,TRBV7-9,TGTGCCAGCACCTCTAGCGGGGAGTACAATGAGCAGTTCTTC,CASTSSGEYNEQFF